This T cell receptor beta chain was captured in a study of T cell repertoires in cytomegalovirus infection. About the research overall: In public TCR beta signatures, there were indications of both CMV infection and matching HLA type. Study-wide results and caveats: Frequencies of public TCR beta families were cumulated, and this identified carriers of CMV plus the relevant HLA.

This clonotype was seen a handful of times. Its antigen is undetermined. Per the germline V gene, CDR1 is SGHAT and CDR2 is FQNNGV. The CDR3 extends over 14 amino acids. Between the trimmed V and J ends, which lost 0 bases and 6 bases, there was a span of 12 bases. From the reads, TCRdb called clonotypes with MiXCR, one entry per CDR3 protein. The sample includes approximately 320,000 distinct CDR3 sequences, over 7.5% of them seen just once. Sequencing was carried out using PBMCs. The clonotype was recovered from a human donor in good health (CMV status not recorded). Some clones in this sample may be carry-over from other donors' samples. The V call is TRBV11-2, the J call TRBJ2-7; D might be TRBD1 or TRBD2, each matching 5 bases. CDR3 loop: CASSLDPVRGEQYF. CDR3 coding DNA: TGTGCCAGCAGCTTAGATCCAGTGAGGGGCGAGCAGTACTTC.